Here is one TCR beta chain with its context. What it recognizes is unknown. It was autoimmune disease history or systemic immunosuppression that excluded patients. Generated by immunoSEQ multiplex PCR, the TCRdb table keeps only in-frame clones and is missing some. The sample lists 40,000 to 50,000 clones, 86% seen once, with 9.5% to 13% in the top ten. This specimen comes from a study of OX40 agonist ivuxolimab in advanced cancers. Whole-study results and caveats: Doses of 0.1 to 3.0 mg/kg were accompanied by clonal expansion of CD4+ and CD8+ blood T cells by week 6. CD4+ T cells averaged fewer expanded clones than CD8+ T cells. Determination of antigen specificity was not performed for the expanded peripheral T cells.

Material: CD4+ or CD8+ T cells sorted from blood, obtained in a trial of the OX40 agonist ivuxolimab. This TCR came from an adult with an advanced solid tumor such as melanoma, head and neck, liver or kidney cancer.

The CDR3 nucleotides read TGCAGCGTTGAGGGAAACTTAGACAGCTCCTACAATGAGCAGTTCTTC. Translating it yields CSVEGNLDSSYNEQFF. V gene TRBV29-1 combines with J gene TRBJ2-1; a weak D match, TRBD1 (5 bases). The CDR3 length is 16 residues. Germline assignment: CDR1 SQVTM and CDR2 ANQGSEA. V lost 3 bases to trimming and J lost 0 bases, with 15 bases between them.